This T cell receptor (beta chain) came from a study of prognosis after radiotherapy for stage I lung cancer. On the study more broadly: Enrolled patients were those with stage I non-small cell lung cancer, a group that was recruited between 2018 and early 2019. Among the patients, about 7 had squamous cell carcinoma and 11 to 13 had adenocarcinoma. Distant metastases struck a handful of patients a median of about seven months after radiotherapy; approximately 14 showed no significant progression.

The germline V gene has CDR1 MNHEY and CDR2 SVGEGT. This CDR3 has 9 residues. Trimming stripped 6 bases from V and 10 bases from J, with 1 base between. With two-round multiplex PCR, TCR beta CDR3 sequences were amplified from genomic DNA. Round-one PCR had primers specific to each TRBV and TRBJ gene. TCRdb called the multiplex PCR reads again in MiXCR, with one record for every CDR3 protein. The sample has 15,000 to 20,000 distinct CDR3 sequences, around half seen once. Two time points each involved a draw of about 6 milliliters of peripheral blood. This clonotype was sampled from a donor over 45 with non-small cell lung cancer. The chain combines TRBV6-2 or TRBV6-3 with TRBJ1-6, with no clear D. The sequenced sample was PBMCs, obtained before or after stereotactic body radiation therapy (not recorded which). CDR3 amino acids: CASSSPLHF. The CDR3 DNA reads as TGTGCCAGCAGCTCACCCCTCCACTTT.